Sequencing of this T cell receptor (beta chain) was carried out in a study of T cell responses to AZD1222 COVID-19 vaccine. V shed 3 bases and J shed 1 base, with 10 bases lying between them. The CDR3 length is 14 residues. CDR1 is SGDLS and CDR2 is YYNGEE in the germline V gene. TCRdb's table, derived via immunoSEQ multiplex PCR, lists solely in-frame clones and lacks some. Of 95,000 to 150,000 clones in the sample, more than 85% were seen once. The rearrangement uses TRBV9 and TRBJ1-1; D call uncertain. The material was peripheral blood, obtained 28 days after the second AZD1222 dose. The receptor comes from an adult who received the AZD1222 COVID-19 vaccine. Here the CDR3 reads CASSAASENTEAFF. The CDR3 region has the DNA TGTGCCAGCAGCGCCGCCAGTGAGAACACTGAAGCTTTCTTT.